This record covers a single TCR beta chain. The sample is drawn from a study of blood T cell repertoires in COVID-19. About the study: Acute and convalescent COVID-19 samples came from the United States, Italy and Spain. Sample material is recorded as cDNA or gDNA derived from T cells, B-cell-depleted T cells, or PBMCs.

V dropped 5 bases and J dropped 0; count of bases not matched to a gene: 6. The V gene's germline CDR1 is MDHEN and CDR2 SYDVKM. CDR3 length: 15 residues. In the authors' workflow: How many nucleated cells were present was estimated from reference gene primer amplification. The repertoire was sequenced with immunoSEQ multiplex PCR; TCRdb's copy has only in-frame clones and lacks some. The V and J calls and clone size are taken from that table; D and trimming were inferred from the DNA. The repertoire holds about 150,000 clones, around 89% seen once, with roughly 2.9% in the top ten. This sequence joins TRBV28 and TRBJ2-7; the match to TRBD2 covers 8 bases. The specimen sequenced was peripheral blood. The receptor was isolated from a man in his 60s with active or convalescent COVID-19. CDR3 residues: CASSTAGTSSYEQYF. DNA of the CDR3: TGTGCCAGCAGTACAGCGGGGACTAGCTCCTACGAGCAGTACTTC.